The entry below gives a single T cell receptor (beta chain) sequence along with its context. The CDR3 is made up of 12 amino acids. The germline CDR1 and CDR2 sequences are SNHLY and FYNNEI. V gave up 7 bases and J gave up 5 bases; unmatched junction bases: 1. Using immunoSEQ multiplex PCR, the repertoire was profiled, and TCRdb retains in-frame clones only, with some absent. The sample consists of 7,500 to 8,500 clones, around 70% of them appearing once. The data originate from a study of tumour-infiltrating T cells in Burkitt lymphoma. Study-wide context: Productive clonality predicted overall and progression-free survival.

The origin of this receptor is a human donor with diffuse large B-cell lymphoma. The gene calls are TRBV2 and TRBJ2-5; TRBD1 aligns across 10 bases. Sequenced material: tumor tissue. The CDR3 sequence is CASKDRGETQYF. CDR3 nucleotide sequence: TGTGCCAGCAAGGACAGGGGGGAGACCCAGTACTTC.